The next 18 T cell receptor beta chains were all read from a single sample in a study of blood T cell repertoires in COVID-19. Assay used: immunoSEQ multiplex PCR; TCRdb lists only in-frame clones, some missing. The profile covers 25,000 to 30,000 clones, with approximately 84% appearing a single time and 15% to 20% taken by the ten largest. Specimen: peripheral blood. All receptors come from a man in his 70s with active COVID-19.

The J gene is TRBJ2-5, the V gene TRBV30; perhaps TRBD2 as D (9 bases). V was cut by 3 bases and J by 5 bases, with 34 bases left in between. CDR3 length: 20 amino acids. Germline loops: CDR1 GTSNPN, CDR2 SVGIG (reference sequence). This CDR3 is CAWRSGRTGWSSGVGETQYF. The CDR3 DNA reads as TGTGCCTGGAGATCCGGGAGGACAGGGTGGTCTAGCGGGGTTGGGGAGACCCAGTACTTC.

This chain links TRBV6-2 or TRBV6-3 with TRBJ1-1; unclear D gene. Trimming took 2 bases from V and 5 from J, leaving 12 bases between them. Germline V gives CDR1 MNHEY, CDR2 SVGEGT. The CDR3 spans 14 residues. In DNA form, the CDR3 reads TGTGCCAGCAGTTACCCTGCGGGTTGGACTGAAGCTTTCTTT. Its translation: CASSYPAGWTEAFF.

V is TRBV12-3 or TRBV12-4 and J is TRBJ1-3, with no clear D. V was clipped by 5 bases and J by 0 bases, with 5 bases between them. CDR3 size: 13 residues. CDR3 region: CASSPLSGNTIYF. The CDR3 coding sequence is TGTGCCAGCAGTCCCCTCTCTGGAAACACCATATATTTT.

The rearrangement links TRBV6-4 to TRBJ1-1; D unclear. This CDR3 region has 15 residues. The V end lost 8 bases, the J end lost 0 bases, and 16 bases lay between the germline ends. Germline V gene lookup returns CDR1 MRHNA and CDR2 SNTAGT. CDR3 DNA: TGTGCCAGCTCGGCCAGCAGCACTATGAACACTGAAGCTTTCTTT. Amino acid sequence: CASSASSTMNTEAFF.

The V and J genes are TRBV5-1 and TRBJ1-6, with a tentative D call TRBD1 (5 bases). V lost 3 bases to trimming and J lost 14 bases, with 24 bases between them. The CDR3 has 16 residues. The V gene's germline CDR1 is SGHRS and CDR2 YFSETQ. CDR3 region: CASSSSGLPTFRSLHF. CDR3 bases: TGCGCCAGCAGCTCCTCGGGACTCCCAACCTTTCGTTCCCTCCACTTT.

This chain connects TRBV19 to TRBJ1-4, with 7 positions matching TRBD1. V shed 4 bases and J 4 bases; nucleotides not matched to a gene: 6. The CDR3 is made up of 15 amino acids. From germline, CDR1 is LNHDA and CDR2 SQIVND (reference sequence). DNA for the CDR3: TGTGCCAGTAGTAACAGACAGGGCGGTAATGAAAAACTGTTTTTT. Translated: CASSNRQGGNEKLFF.

V gene TRBV19 combines with J gene TRBJ1-5; D gene ambiguous. This CDR3 spans 14 amino acids. V gave up 3 bases and J gave up 5 bases, with 11 bases separating them. The germline V gene has CDR1 LNHDA and CDR2 SQIVND (reference sequence). The CDR3 is CASSIFVRDQPQHF. CDR3 sequence (DNA): TGTGCCAGTAGTATTTTTGTCCGGGATCAGCCCCAGCATTTT. Full variable domain (remainder filled in from reference TRBV19 and TRBJ1-5): DGGITQSPKYLFRKEGQNVTLSCEQNLNHDAMYWYRQDPGQGLRLIYYSQIVNDFQKGDIAEGYSVSREKKESFPLTVTSAQKNPTAFYLCASSIFVRDQPQHFGDGTRLSIL.

This clone has more than one count but fewer than ten. V gene TRBV5-1 combines with J gene TRBJ1-2; TRBD1 matches at 10 bases. The CDR3 loop spans 16 amino acids. Germline V CDR1 and CDR2: SGHRS, YFSETQ. J gave up 7 bases and V 4 bases, and 13 bases lay outside the gene matches. CDR3 protein: CASSQDAGTGVSGYTF. CDR3 DNA sequence: TGCGCCAGCAGCCAAGACGCCGGGACAGGGGTTAGTGGCTACACCTTC.

The chain couples TRBV7-2 to TRBJ1-5; possibly TRBD1 for D (6 bases). Germline V CDR1 and CDR2: SGHTA, FQGNSA. The CDR3 spans 15 residues. The V and J ends lost 3 bases and 0 bases respectively, with 9 bases between them. CDR3 DNA: TGTGCCAGCAGCTTCGGGACAAGTAGCAATCAGCCCCAGCATTTT. As protein: CASSFGTSSNQPQHF.

J is TRBJ2-3 and V is TRBV6-2 or TRBV6-3; D is undetermined. Germline values: CDR1 MNHEY, CDR2 SVGEGT. This CDR3 comprises 12 residues. Trimming pared 5 bases from V and 4 bases from J, leaving 7 bases between. This chain's CDR3 is CASSARADTQYF. The CDR3 bases are TGTGCCAGCAGTGCCCGGGCAGATACGCAGTATTTT.

The genes are TRBV7-9 and TRBJ1-4, with 7 bases aligning to TRBD1. Germline assignment: CDR1 SEHNR and CDR2 FQNEAQ (reference sequence). The CDR3 has 14 amino acids. The V segment lost 5 bases and the J segment 10 bases; nucleotides outside the gene matches: 10. DNA for the CDR3: TGTGCCAGCAGCGTAACAGGGGTAAAGGGAAAACTGTTTTTT. Translating it yields CASSVTGVKGKLFF.

This rearrangement joins TRBV2 to TRBJ1-5; 8 bases map to TRBD1. CDR1 and CDR2 from the germline V gene are SNHLY and FYNNEI. V was clipped by 4 bases and J by 0 bases; unmatched bases: 11. The CDR3 has 18 amino acids. CDR3 DNA: TGTGCCAGCAGTGCAGGGGGCCGGCTGCCCTATAGCAATCAGCCCCAGCATTTT. This translates into CASSAGGRLPYSNQPQHF. Variable domain in full (rest from reference TRBV2 and TRBJ1-5): EPEVTQTPSHQVTQMGQEVILRCVPISNHLYFYWYRQILGQKVEFLVSFYNNEISEKSEIFDDQFSVERPDGSNFTLKIRSTKLEDSAMYFCASSAGGRLPYSNQPQHFGDGTRLSIL.

The rearrangement joins TRBV2 to TRBJ2-2, with D perhaps matching TRBD1 (5 bases). The CDR3 covers 15 residues. The germline CDR1 and CDR2 sequences are SNHLY and FYNNEI. V lost 3 bases, J lost 3 bases, and 11 bases lay in between. The CDR3: CASSDAQVYTGELFF. CDR3 DNA: TGTGCCAGCAGTGATGCACAGGTTTACACCGGGGAGCTGTTTTTT.

The V gene is TRBV28, the J gene TRBJ2-7, with 10 nucleotides matching TRBD1. The CDR3 runs to 15 residues. Germline loops: CDR1 MDHEN, CDR2 SYDVKM. V lost 5 bases, J lost 11 bases, and 15 bases stayed unmatched. CDR3 coding DNA: TGTGCCAGCAGTCTTACAAATCTCCGAGGGACAGGGGAGTACTTC. It codes for CASSLTNLRGTGEYF.

The chain carries TRBV9 and TRBJ1-1; D is possibly TRBD1 (5 bases). Between the trimmed V and J ends, which lost 0 bases and 4 bases, there was a span of 16 bases. Germline V gives CDR1 SGDLS, CDR2 YYNGEE. This CDR3 has 16 residues. CDR3: CASSVVVGALGTEAFF. The CDR3 DNA is TGTGCCAGCAGCGTAGTTGTTGGGGCCCTCGGCACTGAAGCTTTCTTT.

The chain carries TRBV18 and TRBJ2-4; 9 nucleotides agree with TRBD1. The trim removed 3 bases at V and 4 bases at J, leaving 1 base unmatched. The CDR3 is 14 residues long. CDR1 and CDR2 from the germline V gene are KGHSH and LQKENI. This CDR3 is CASSPGTGKNIQYF. The CDR3 DNA reads as TGTGCCAGCTCACCCGGGACAGGGAAAAACATTCAGTACTTC.

This CDR3 reads CASSKASGGAFPWETQYF. DNA for the CDR3: TGTGCCAGCAGTAAAGCGAGCGGGGGGGCCTTTCCATGGGAGACCCAGTACTTC. This chain links TRBV6-2 or TRBV6-3 with TRBJ2-5, with 10 bases fitting TRBD2. Trimming removed 5 bases from V and 5 bases from J; junction bases left unmatched: 17. The germline V gene encodes CDR1 MNHEY and CDR2 SVGEGT. This CDR3 spans 18 amino acids.

This chain connects TRBV2 to TRBJ1-6; TRBD1 agrees at 7 bases. Unmatched junction bases numbered 9, after V lost 6 bases and J lost 1 base. In germline, CDR1 is SNHLY, CDR2 FYNNEI. This CDR3 contains 17 residues. The CDR3 spells CASSTNRGESYNSPLHF. In DNA, the CDR3 is TGTGCCAGCAGCACCAACAGGGGAGAATCCTATAATTCACCCCTCCACTTT. Together with reference TRBV2 and TRBJ1-6, the CDR3 gives the full variable domain: EPEVTQTPSHQVTQMGQEVILRCVPISNHLYFYWYRQILGQKVEFLVSFYNNEISEKSEIFDDQFSVERPDGSNFTLKIRSTKLEDSAMYFCASSTNRGESYNSPLHFGNGTRLTVT.